This T cell receptor (beta chain) was sequenced during a study of blood T cell repertoires in COVID-19. Study-wide context: Some COVID-19 samples were acute and others convalescent; all came from the United States, Italy and Spain.

In germline, CDR1 is WSHSY, CDR2 SAAADI. This CDR3 is built from 14 residues. Trimming took 10 bases from V and 1 from J; bases not matched to a gene: 6. Authors' analysis steps: Amplified reference gene primers provided the basis for estimating nucleated cell counts. Produced via immunoSEQ multiplex PCR; TCRdb's table is partial and in-frame only. Clone size and V and J calls were adopted from that table, with D and trimming inferred from the DNA. The table shows 200,000 to 300,000 clones, with about 90% occurring only once. The specimen was peripheral blood. This receptor was taken from a man between 60 and 70 years old who had recovered from COVID-19. The chain carries TRBV10-2 and TRBJ2-7; 11 nucleotides align to TRBD2. CDR3 sequence: CATRRTSGSYEQYF. For the CDR3, the DNA is TGCGCCACCAGGAGGACTAGCGGGTCCTACGAGCAGTACTTC.